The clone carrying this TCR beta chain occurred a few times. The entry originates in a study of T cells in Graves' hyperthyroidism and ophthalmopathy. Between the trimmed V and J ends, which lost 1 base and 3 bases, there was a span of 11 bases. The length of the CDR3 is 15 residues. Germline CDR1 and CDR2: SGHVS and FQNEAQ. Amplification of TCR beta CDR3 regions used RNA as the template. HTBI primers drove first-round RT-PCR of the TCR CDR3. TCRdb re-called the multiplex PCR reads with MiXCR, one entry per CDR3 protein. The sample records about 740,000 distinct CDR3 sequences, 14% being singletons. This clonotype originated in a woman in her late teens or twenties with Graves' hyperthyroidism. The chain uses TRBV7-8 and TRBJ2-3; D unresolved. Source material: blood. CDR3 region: CASSLVSMRTDTQYF. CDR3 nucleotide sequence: TGTGCCAGCAGCTTAGTCAGTATGAGGACAGATACGCAGTATTTT.